The next 12 T cell receptor beta chains were all read from a single sample in a study of T cell clones after liver transplantation. Produced via immunoSEQ multiplex PCR; TCRdb's table is partial and in-frame only. The sample includes about 72,000 clones, over 85% of them seen just once. Material: CD4+ T cells from blood, obtained before liver transplant. These receptors were obtained from a human donor who received a liver transplant.

The chain combines TRBV7-2 with TRBJ2-2; D ambiguous. The CDR3 contains 16 residues. Germline-derived CDR1 and CDR2 are SGHTA and FQGNSA. V dropped 5 bases and J dropped 5 bases, with 18 bases sitting between them. This CDR3 is CASSTRAGPGTGELFF. The CDR3 nucleotides read TGTGCCAGCAGCACAAGGGCAGGCCCCGGGACCGGGGAGCTGTTTTTT. Full variable domain (rest looked up from reference TRBV7-2 and TRBJ2-2): GAGVSQSPSNKVTEKGKDVELRCDPISGHTALYWYRQSLGQGLEFLIYFQGNSAPDKSGLPSDRFSAERTGGSVSTLTIQRTQQEDSAVYLCASSTRAGPGTGELFFGEGSRLTVL.

V and J are TRBV27 and TRBJ1-5; 12 bases match TRBD1. J lost 3 bases, V lost 4 bases, and 4 bases had no gene match. The CDR3 contains 16 residues. CDR1 is MNHEY, CDR2 SMNVEV, per germline (reference sequence). The CDR3 reads CASSSGTGGNNQPQHF. DNA for the CDR3: TGTGCCAGCAGTTCCGGGACAGGGGGCAACAATCAGCCCCAGCATTTT.

The chain uses TRBV7-3 and TRBJ2-3; TRBD2 matches at 7 bases. Germline lookup yields CDR1 SGHTA and CDR2 FQGTGA. The trim removed 7 bases at V and 4 bases at J, leaving 11 bases unmatched. CDR3 size: 15 residues. Here the CDR3 reads CASTQNGRTSDTQYF. The CDR3 DNA reads as TGTGCCAGCACACAAAACGGGAGGACGTCAGATACGCAGTATTTT.

This chain links TRBV5-1 with TRBJ1-3, with TRBD1 as a possible D gene (5 bases). Germline CDR1 is SGHRS and CDR2 is YFSETQ. V lost 2 bases to trimming and J lost 1 base, with 7 bases between them. CDR3 length: 14 residues. The CDR3 DNA reads as TGCGCCAGCAGCTTAGGGGAATCTGGAAACACCATATATTTT. This gives the protein CASSLGESGNTIYF.

The chain is built from TRBV27 and TRBJ2-2; tentatively, D is TRBD2 (5 bases). Germline CDR1 reads MNHEY; CDR2 reads SMNVEV (reference sequence). Trimming pared 5 bases from V and 7 bases from J, leaving 20 bases between. The CDR3 totals 16 residues. Here the CDR3 DNA reads TGTGCCAGCAGTATCCCCCGAGGGATGTCGAACGGGGAGCTGTTTTTT. This codes for CASSIPRGMSNGELFF.

The chain carries TRBV5-8 and TRBJ2-3; TRBD2 matches at 9 bases. From germline, CDR1 is SGHTS and CDR2 YDEGEE. The CDR3 spans 17 residues. V was pared by 1 base and J by 2 bases, with 8 bases of the junction left unmatched. The CDR3 DNA follows: TGTGCCAGCAGCTTGTCACCCGGGACTAGCCTCACAGATACGCAGTATTTT. Translation gives CASSLSPGTSLTDTQYF.

The J gene is TRBJ1-1, the V gene TRBV29-1, with 8 bases that match TRBD1. V shed 4 bases and J 1 base; nucleotides not matched to a gene: 2. The germline V gene encodes CDR1 SQVTM and CDR2 ANQGSEA. The CDR3 runs to 13 residues. CDR3 loop: CSVGDRRNTEAFF. The CDR3 nucleotides are TGCAGCGTTGGGGACAGGAGGAACACTGAAGCTTTCTTT.

CDR3 sequence: CATKGQGRETQYF. The CDR3, as DNA: TGTGCCACCAAGGGACAGGGGAGGGAGACCCAGTACTTC. The chain has TRBV5-8 and TRBJ2-5; 10 positions agree with TRBD1. Per germline, CDR1 SGHTS and CDR2 YDEGEE. The CDR3 covers 13 residues. The V segment lost 9 bases and the J segment 5 bases; nucleotides outside the gene matches: 7.

The V call is TRBV11-1, the J call TRBJ1-1; D not certain. V was clipped by 5 bases and J by 4 bases, with 17 bases between them. Per germline, CDR1 SGHAT and CDR2 FQDESV (reference sequence). The CDR3 is 15 residues long. The CDR3 spells CASSEGGAGITEAFF. CDR3 coding DNA: TGTGCCAGCAGCGAAGGAGGAGCCGGTATCACTGAAGCTTTCTTT.

The chain is built from TRBV4-1 and TRBJ2-1; 8 bases match TRBD2. CDR3 length equals 18 residues. Germline V gene sequence: CDR1 MGHRA, CDR2 YSYEKL. Trimming at V came to 0 bases and at J to 10 bases, leaving 17 bases not matched to a gene. The CDR3 sequence is CASSQEGSGKALLGEQFF. As DNA, the CDR3 is TGCGCCAGCAGCCAAGAGGGTAGCGGGAAAGCTCTTCTCGGGGAGCAGTTCTTC.

The V and J genes are TRBV7-6 and TRBJ2-1, with D hard to call. This CDR3 spans 15 amino acids. The V and J ends lost 1 base and 6 bases respectively, with 13 bases between them. Germline V gives CDR1 SGHVS, CDR2 FNYEAQ. In nucleotides, the CDR3 is TGTGCCAGCAGCTTAGTCTCCAAGATGTTCAATGAGCAGTTCTTC. Translated, it gives CASSLVSKMFNEQFF.

The V gene is TRBV13, the J gene TRBJ2-7; 7 bases fit TRBD2. Germline assignment: CDR1 PRHDT and CDR2 FYEKMQ (reference sequence). The CDR3 is 15 amino acids. J gave up 1 base and V 5 bases, and 8 bases lay outside the gene matches. CDR3 amino acids: CASSLGAGASYEQYF. The CDR3, as DNA: TGTGCCAGCAGCCTCGGGGCGGGAGCTTCCTACGAGCAGTACTTC.